These T cell receptor beta chains were read from a single sample in a study of CD8 T cells in Susac syndrome. TCRdb processed the immunoSEQ multiplex PCR reads anew with MiXCR; each CDR3 protein has one entry. Of roughly 140,000 distinct CDR3 sequences in the sample, approximately 94% were seen once. Input material: CD4+ T cells from PBMCs. The receptors come from a human donor with Susac syndrome. Both conserved end residues are part of each CDR3. The order of the fields is V gene, CDR3 length, D gene, J gene, clone size, CDR3 protein, CDR3 DNA. A D gene is named only where the DNA matches it firmly. Clone size, where shown, is once, few, many, or a class for clones that have expanded.

>TRBV12-3/TRBV12-4|17|NA|TRBJ2-2|NA
CASSLAGSGSNTGELFF
TGTGCCAGCAGTTTAGCGGGCTCGGGGTCTAACACCGGGGAGCTGTTTTTT
>TRBV6-1|16|TRBD2|TRBJ2-3|NA
CASSAVGAGGTDTQYF
TGTGCCAGCAGTGCTGTAGGCGCGGGGGGTACAGATACGCAGTATTTT
>TRBV15|15|NA|TRBJ2-5|NA
CATSRLPTGKEIQYF
TGTGCCACCAGCCGCCTGCCGACGGGGAAAGAGATCCAGTACTTC
>TRBV6-5|12|NA|TRBJ1-6|NA
CASSKLNSPLHF
TGTGCCAGCAGCAAACTAAATTCACCCCTCCACTTT
>TRBV2|14|NA|TRBJ1-5|once
CASRNTGSGQPQHF
TGTGCCAGCAGAAACACAGGGTCAGGTCAGCCCCAGCATTTT
>TRBV7-2|15|TRBD2|TRBJ2-7|NA
CASSLVALAGSEQYF
TGTGCCAGCAGCTTAGTGGCGCTAGCGGGCTCCGAGCAGTACTTC
>TRBV25-1|15|TRBD2|TRBJ2-1|once
CASSVSGWAYNEQFF
TGTGCCAGCAGTGTTAGCGGGTGGGCCTACAATGAGCAGTTCTTC
>TRBV7-9|16|TRBD1|TRBJ1-5|NA
CASSFFLGQFSQPQHF
TGTGCCAGCAGCTTCTTCCTGGGACAGTTCAGTCAGCCCCAGCATTTT
>TRBV4-2|15|NA|TRBJ2-3|NA
CASSQDVIAADTQYF
TGTGCCAGCAGCCAAGATGTAATAGCAGCAGATACGCAGTATTTT
>TRBV6-4|15|TRBD1|TRBJ2-1|NA
CASPTRTGDYNEQFF
TGTGCCAGCCCTACCCGGACAGGGGACTACAATGAGCAGTTCTTC
>TRBV7-6|14|NA|TRBJ1-5|NA
CASSTGGSNQPQHF
TGTGCCAGCAGCACTGGGGGTAGCAATCAGCCCCAGCATTTT
>TRBV7-2|17|TRBD2|TRBJ2-1|NA
CASSPPSGLESYNEQFF
TGTGCCAGCAGCCCCCCGTCGGGACTAGAGTCGTACAATGAGCAGTTCTTC
>TRBV9|17|TRBD2|TRBJ2-3|NA
CASSVTSGSFGTDTQYF
TGTGCCAGCAGCGTGACTAGCGGGAGCTTCGGCACAGATACGCAGTATTTT
>TRBV5-1|12|NA|TRBJ1-2|NA
CASSLSGFGYTF
TGCGCCAGCAGCTTGTCTGGTTTCGGCTACACCTTC
>TRBV29-1|13|TRBD1|TRBJ2-5|NA
CSARGPSQETQYF
TGCAGCGCCAGGGGGCCTTCCCAAGAGACCCAGTACTTC
>TRBV9|16|TRBD1|TRBJ2-3|NA
CASRPGTGTAKDTQYF
TGTGCCAGCAGACCCGGGACAGGAACAGCGAAAGATACGCAGTATTTT
>TRBV28|15|NA|TRBJ2-3|NA
CASSNNIGQQDTQYF
TGTGCCAGCAGTAACAATATAGGACAACAAGATACGCAGTATTTT
>TRBV2|15|NA|TRBJ2-7|NA
CASRQEGGLAHEQYF
TGTGCCAGCAGGCAGGAGGGAGGACTCGCCCACGAGCAGTACTTC
>TRBV18|15|TRBD1|TRBJ1-6|NA
CASSPQTGSNSPLHF
TGTGCCAGCTCACCACAGACAGGGAGCAATTCACCCCTCCACTTT
>TRBV20-1|16|TRBD1|TRBJ2-3|once
CSATGQGRTSTDTQYF
TGCAGTGCTACGGGACAGGGTCGTACAAGCACAGATACGCAGTATTTT
>TRBV2|14|TRBD2|TRBJ2-4|NA
CASRKTSGGAGAGF
TGTGCCAGCAGGAAGACTAGCGGGGGGGCTGGGGCTGGCTTC
>TRBV5-1|13|NA|TRBJ2-1|once
CASSPATFDEQFF
TGCGCCAGCAGCCCCGCGACATTCGATGAGCAGTTCTTC
>TRBV3-1|15|TRBD2|TRBJ2-1|NA
CASSQGTSGSREQFF
TGTGCCAGCAGCCAGGGGACTAGCGGGAGTCGTGAGCAGTTCTTC
>TRBV29-1|13|TRBD1|TRBJ2-3|NA
CSATGTDTDTQYF
TGCAGCGCGACTGGGACAGACACAGATACGCAGTATTTT
>TRBV7-9|18|TRBD1|TRBJ1-6|NA
CASSLAPGQGALGSPLHF
TGTGCCAGCAGCTTAGCCCCGGGACAGGGGGCATTGGGGTCACCCCTCCACTTT
>TRBV5-1|12|NA|TRBJ2-1|NA
CASRPGDNEQFF
TGCGCCAGCAGGCCGGGTGACAATGAGCAGTTCTTC
>TRBV4-2|14|NA|TRBJ2-3|NA
CASSQNRRTDTQYF
TGTGCCAGCAGCCAAAACCGGAGGACAGATACGCAGTATTTT
>TRBV5-8|13|NA|TRBJ2-5|NA
CASSFERRETQYF
TGTGCCAGCAGCTTCGAACGGCGAGAGACCCAGTACTTC
>TRBV4-1|14|NA|TRBJ2-7|NA
CASSQESAGQEQYF
TGCGCCAGCAGCCAAGAGTCCGCGGGCCAAGAGCAGTACTTC
>TRBV29-1|13|NA|TRBJ1-3|NA
CSVPDSSGNTIYF
TGCAGCGTCCCCGACTCCTCTGGAAACACCATATATTTT
>TRBV4-1|12|NA|TRBJ2-3|once
CASSQVSDTQYF
TGCGCCAGCAGCCAAGTTTCAGATACGCAGTATTTT
>TRBV4-1|14|NA|TRBJ1-2|NA
CASSPYGGGDGYTF
TGCGCCAGCAGCCCCTACGGTGGCGGAGATGGCTACACCTTC
>TRBV7-9|13|NA|TRBJ1-5|NA
CASSLELYQPQHF
TGTGCCAGCAGCTTAGAGCTCTATCAGCCCCAGCATTTT
>TRBV5-1|14|NA|TRBJ1-6|once
CASSPPGPNSPLHF
TGCGCCAGCAGCCCCCCTGGACCCAATTCACCCCTCCACTTT
>TRBV27|12|TRBD1|TRBJ2-1|NA
CATRDRYNEQFF
TGTGCCACCAGGGACAGGTACAATGAGCAGTTCTTC
>TRBV23-1|14|NA|TRBJ2-5|NA
CASSQYFPRETQYF
TGCGCCAGCAGTCAATACTTCCCCCGGGAGACCCAGTACTTC
>TRBV20-1|13|NA|TRBJ2-3|once
CSASLANTDTQYF
TGCAGTGCCAGTCTAGCGAACACAGATACGCAGTATTTT
>TRBV7-3|16|TRBD2|TRBJ2-3|NA
CASSLGAGAPTDTQYF
TGTGCCAGCAGCTTAGGAGCGGGAGCTCCCACAGATACGCAGTATTTT
>TRBV27|15|NA|TRBJ2-3|NA
CASSLSWGTTDTQYF
TGTGCCAGCAGTTTATCATGGGGTACCACAGATACGCAGTATTTT
>TRBV6-4|15|TRBD2|TRBJ2-1|once
CASSQSAGTYNEQFF
TGTGCCAGCAGCCAGTCAGCGGGGACGTACAATGAGCAGTTCTTC
>TRBV11-2|17|NA|TRBJ1-6|NA
CASSATVRANYNSPLHF
TGTGCCAGCAGCGCAACAGTAAGGGCCAACTATAATTCACCCCTCCACTTT
>TRBV20-1|12|TRBD2|TRBJ2-3|NA
CSALPGRDTQYF
TGCAGTGCCCTACCCGGGAGGGATACGCAGTATTTT
>TRBV9|12|NA|TRBJ2-7|once
CASSGSGSEQYF
TGTGCCAGCAGCGGTAGCGGTAGCGAGCAGTACTTC
>TRBV2|15|TRBD1|TRBJ2-5|NA
CASSARQGTQETQYF
TGTGCCAGCAGTGCCCGACAGGGGACCCAAGAGACCCAGTACTTC
>TRBV20-1|14|NA|TRBJ2-1|NA
CSASRGPLYNEQFF
TGCAGTGCTTCCCGGGGGCCCCTCTACAATGAGCAGTTCTTC
>TRBV6-5|13|TRBD1|TRBJ1-2|NA
CASSYYQGDGYTF
TGTGCCAGCAGTTACTACCAGGGGGATGGCTACACCTTC
>TRBV20-1|13|TRBD1|TRBJ1-2|NA
CSARGTGGYGYTF
TGCAGTGCTAGAGGGACAGGGGGCTATGGCTACACCTTC
>TRBV11-2|17|TRBD2|TRBJ2-3|few
CASSLRLAGGFTDTQYF
TGTGCCAGCAGCTTAAGACTAGCGGGGGGATTCACAGATACGCAGTATTTT
>TRBV5-1|16|NA|TRBJ2-1|NA
CASSLGPIGTYNEQFF
TGCGCCAGCAGCTTGGGGCCCATAGGGACCTACAATGAGCAGTTCTTC
>TRBV12-3/TRBV12-4|13|NA|TRBJ1-5|once
CASSLPPNQPQHF
TGTGCCAGCAGTTTACCCCCCAATCAGCCCCAGCATTTT
>TRBV24-1|16|TRBD2|TRBJ2-1|once
CATSDSGTSGYNEQFF
TGTGCCACCAGTGATTCCGGGACTAGCGGGTACAATGAGCAGTTCTTC
>TRBV14|14|NA|TRBJ2-5|NA
CASSQGSIQETQYF
TGTGCCAGCAGCCAAGGCTCGATCCAAGAGACCCAGTACTTC
>TRBV18|16|NA|TRBJ2-7|NA
CASSPSGAGFSYEQYF
TGTGCCAGCTCACCATCGGGGGCAGGGTTTTCCTACGAGCAGTACTTC
>TRBV3-1|12|NA|TRBJ2-7|NA
CASSQVRYEQYF
TGTGCCAGCAGCCAAGTCCGATACGAGCAGTACTTC
>TRBV7-9|16|NA|TRBJ1-2|NA
CASSLTGGRKGNGYTF
TGTGCCAGCAGCCTCACGGGGGGAAGGAAAGGGAATGGCTACACCTTC
>TRBV27|15|NA|TRBJ2-7|NA
CASSSRLGPPYEQYF
TGTGCCAGCAGCAGCCGACTAGGCCCACCCTACGAGCAGTACTTC
>TRBV2|13|NA|TRBJ1-5|NA
CASRGRHNQPQHF
TGTGCCAGCAGGGGACGGCACAATCAGCCCCAGCATTTT
>TRBV29-1|13|TRBD1|TRBJ1-2|NA
CSVSQGTGRGYTF
TGCAGCGTCTCTCAGGGGACAGGGAGGGGCTACACCTTC
>TRBV20-1|13|NA|TRBJ2-1|NA
CSAKSPRWGEQFF
TGCAGTGCAAAGTCGCCTAGGTGGGGGGAGCAGTTCTTC